This T cell receptor beta chain is drawn from a study of blood T cell repertoires in COVID-19 (dated by TCRdb to the early 2020s). As for the study more broadly: Samples from collaborators originated in the United States, Italy and Spain and spanned both the acute and convalescent phases of COVID-19. The material from the prospective study consisted of cDNA or gDNA derived from T cells, B-cell-depleted T cells, or PBMCs. Deeply sampled blood TCRbeta repertoires from subjects exposed to, actively infected with, or recovered from COVID-19 were included in the dataset. The repertoires were released in a freely available public database meant as a resource for research on the immune response to SARS-CoV-2. The samples were drawn from two sources: the first 160 participants of the ongoing ImmuneRACE study, and fewer than 1,500 subjects contributed by 6 global collaborators. A de-identified subject ID, COVID-19 status, age in years and sex were almost always included in the sample metadata. Where HLA class I and class II types were available, the types were taken from metadata supplied by the sample provider, not from assay-based typing. Here is what the overall study found, with its caveats: The amount of clinical and demographic metadata varied by source and participant and was provided uncurated.

TCRbeta CDR3 regions were amplified from genomic DNA by means of the immunoSEQ Assay, a bias-controlled multiplex PCR. As for the original processing: The number of nucleated cells in each sample was estimated from the amplification of reference gene primers within the assay. To quantify the absolute abundance of each unique TCRbeta CDR3 rearrangement, sequence reads were collapsed and filtered. For each sample, productive Simpson clonality was calculated as the square root of Simpson's diversity index over productive rearrangements. TCRdb holds this immuneACCESS table with in-frame rearrangements only. Some clones are missing; in checked studies, unresolved V genes explain under half, and the rest has no known cause. That table furnishes V, J and clone size, whereas the DNA furnished D and trimming. The sample data list around 500,000 clones, and roughly 90% of these were observed just once. The ten largest clones represent around 1.9% of the sample.

Enrolling through a virtual design, the prospective study's participants ranged in age from about 18 to 100 years and lived across 20 to 30 United States geographic areas. Cohort assignment in the prospective study relied on participant-reported clinical history from a screening survey and a study questionnaire. Recovered participants in ImmuneRACE Cohort 3 were defined as having two consecutive negative NP/OP PCR tests, clearance from a healthcare professional, or resolution of symptoms. In the prospective study, whole blood, serum and a nasopharyngeal or oropharyngeal swab were collected from each participant by mobile phlebotomists. Additional blood draws and questionnaires over an approximately 2-month period could optionally be provided by prospective study participants. Before DNA extraction, prospective study blood samples were shipped either frozen or at room temperature. The CDR3 holds 15 amino acids from the cysteine to the phenylalanine. Just the 45-base CDR3 DNA is kept, in frame starting at base 1. The germline V gene (reference sequence) specifies LGHDT as CDR1 and YNNKEL as CDR2. Trimming takes 0 bases from V and 2 bases from J, and the germline ends sit 10 bases apart.

For this clone: Its cognate antigen has yet to be identified. It has no much larger one-base neighbor in the sample; base qualities were not kept.

The sequencing sample was made of PBMCs or T cells enriched from blood (not recorded which). This sequence was found in a woman in her thirties or forties who had recovered from COVID-19. The chain employs TRBV3-1 (or the pseudogene TRBV3-2) and TRBJ1-2; a tentative D call is TRBD1 (5 bases match). CDR3 protein: CASSQDVGGNYGYTF. The DNA sequence reads TGTGCCAGCAGCCAAGATGTGGGGGGGAACTATGGCTACACCTTC.